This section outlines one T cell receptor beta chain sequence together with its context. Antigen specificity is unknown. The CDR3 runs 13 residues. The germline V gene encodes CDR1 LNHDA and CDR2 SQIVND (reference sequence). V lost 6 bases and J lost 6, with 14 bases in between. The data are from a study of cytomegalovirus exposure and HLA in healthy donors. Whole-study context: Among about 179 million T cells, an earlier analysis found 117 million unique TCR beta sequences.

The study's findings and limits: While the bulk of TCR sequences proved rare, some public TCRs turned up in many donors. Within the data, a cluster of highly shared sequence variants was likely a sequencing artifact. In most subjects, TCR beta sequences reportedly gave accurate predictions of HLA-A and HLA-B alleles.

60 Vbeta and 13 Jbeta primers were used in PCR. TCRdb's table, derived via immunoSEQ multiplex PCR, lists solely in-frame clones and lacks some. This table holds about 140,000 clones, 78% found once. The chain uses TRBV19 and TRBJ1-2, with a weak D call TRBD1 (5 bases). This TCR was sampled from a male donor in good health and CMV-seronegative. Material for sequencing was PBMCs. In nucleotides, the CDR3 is TGTGCCAGTAGGGTCGGGAGGGACCATGGCTACACCTTC. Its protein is CASRVGRDHGYTF. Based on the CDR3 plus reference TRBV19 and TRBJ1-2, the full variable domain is DGGITQSPKYLFRKEGQNVTLSCEQNLNHDAMYWYRQDPGQGLRLIYYSQIVNDFQKGDIAEGYSVSREKKESFPLTVTSAQKNPTAFYLCASRVGRDHGYTFGSGTRLTVV.